This T cell receptor (beta chain) appears in the sequencing data of a study of cytomegalovirus exposure and HLA in healthy donors. For the study at large: Later, an analysis reported that the 95 to 150 validation repertoires had used the same platform as the 666 first-cohort repertoires.

As concerns this clone: Antigen unknown.

Using immunoSEQ multiplex PCR, the repertoire was profiled, and TCRdb retains in-frame clones only, with some absent. The sample holds roughly 300,000 clones, about nine tenths seen once. Study-wide findings and caveats: The investigators catalogued 150 to 200 TCR beta chains as cytomegalovirus-associated. Per published reports, the classifier diagnosed cytomegalovirus status with high specificity and sensitivity.

Sequencing used PBMCs. The receptor was isolated from a woman younger than 35 in good health and CMV-seronegative.

The chain's CDR3 is CASSPSGTTAEQFF. The CDR3 region has the DNA TGTGCCAGCAGCCCATCCGGGACTACGGCTGAGCAGTTCTTC. This chain connects TRBV7-7 to TRBJ2-1, with TRBD2 matching over 7 bases. CDR1 is SSHAT, CDR2 FNYEAQ, per germline (reference sequence). J gave up 9 bases and V 5 bases, and 10 bases lay outside the gene matches. The CDR3 runs 14 residues.